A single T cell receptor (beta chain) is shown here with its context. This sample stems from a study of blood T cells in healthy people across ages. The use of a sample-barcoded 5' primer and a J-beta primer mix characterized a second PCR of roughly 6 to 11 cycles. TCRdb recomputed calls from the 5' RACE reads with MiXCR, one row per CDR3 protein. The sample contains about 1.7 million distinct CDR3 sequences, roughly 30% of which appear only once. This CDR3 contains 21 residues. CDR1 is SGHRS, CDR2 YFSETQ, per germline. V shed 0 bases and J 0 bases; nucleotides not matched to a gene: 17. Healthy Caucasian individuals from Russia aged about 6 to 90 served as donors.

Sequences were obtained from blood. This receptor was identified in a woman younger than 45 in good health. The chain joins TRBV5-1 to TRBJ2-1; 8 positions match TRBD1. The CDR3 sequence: CASSLERMGTGTLSSYNEQFF. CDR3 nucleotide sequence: TGCGCCAGCAGCTTGGAAAGGATGGGGACAGGTACCCTTTCCTCCTACAATGAGCAGTTCTTC.